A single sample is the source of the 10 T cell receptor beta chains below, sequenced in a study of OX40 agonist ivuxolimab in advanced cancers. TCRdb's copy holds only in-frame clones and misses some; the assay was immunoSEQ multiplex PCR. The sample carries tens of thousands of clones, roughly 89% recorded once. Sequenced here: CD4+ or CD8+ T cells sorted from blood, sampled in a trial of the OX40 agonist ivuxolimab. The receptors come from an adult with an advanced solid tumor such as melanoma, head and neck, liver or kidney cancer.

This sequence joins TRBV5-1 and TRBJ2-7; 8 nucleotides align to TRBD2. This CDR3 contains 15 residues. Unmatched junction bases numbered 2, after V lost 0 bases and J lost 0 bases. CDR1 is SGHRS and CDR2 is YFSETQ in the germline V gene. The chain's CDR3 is CASSLGLATSYEQYF. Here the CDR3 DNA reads TGCGCCAGCAGCTTGGGACTAGCGACCTCCTACGAGCAGTACTTC.

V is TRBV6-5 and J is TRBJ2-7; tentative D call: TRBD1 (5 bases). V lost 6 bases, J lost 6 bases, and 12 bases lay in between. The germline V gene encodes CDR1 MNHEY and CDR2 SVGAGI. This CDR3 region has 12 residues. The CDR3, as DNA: TGTGCCAGCAGGGCGGACAAAAGCGAGCAGTACTTC. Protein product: CASRADKSEQYF.

In nucleotides, the CDR3 is TGTGCCAGCAGCTTGTCCTACGAGCAGTACTTC. It translates to CASSLSYEQYF. The genes are TRBV7-2 and TRBJ2-7; D gene unclear. Germline-derived CDR1 and CDR2 are SGHTA and FQGNSA. The V end lost 3 bases, the J end lost 1 base, and 1 base lay between the germline ends. This CDR3 is built from 11 residues. The whole variable domain, remainder taken from reference TRBV7-2 and TRBJ2-7, is GAGVSQSPSNKVTEKGKDVELRCDPISGHTALYWYRQSLGQGLEFLIYFQGNSAPDKSGLPSDRFSAERTGGSVSTLTIQRTQQEDSAVYLCASSLSYEQYFGPGTRLTVT.

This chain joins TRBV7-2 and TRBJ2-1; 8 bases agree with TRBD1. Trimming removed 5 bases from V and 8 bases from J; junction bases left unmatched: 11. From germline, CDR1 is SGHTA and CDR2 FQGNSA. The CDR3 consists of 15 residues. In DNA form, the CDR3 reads TGTGCCAGCAGCCCCTCCAGGACAGGGAAGGATGAGCAGTTCTTC. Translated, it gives CASSPSRTGKDEQFF.

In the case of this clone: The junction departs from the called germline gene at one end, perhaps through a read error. The CDR3 DNA is TGTGCCAGCAGCTTACCTAGCGGGGGGGGAGAGGCCCAGTACTTC. Amino acid sequence: CASSLPSGGGEAQYF. The chain couples TRBV11-1 to TRBJ2-5, with 12 bases matching TRBD2. The CDR3 contains 15 residues. CDR1 is SGHAT, CDR2 FQDESV, per germline (reference sequence).

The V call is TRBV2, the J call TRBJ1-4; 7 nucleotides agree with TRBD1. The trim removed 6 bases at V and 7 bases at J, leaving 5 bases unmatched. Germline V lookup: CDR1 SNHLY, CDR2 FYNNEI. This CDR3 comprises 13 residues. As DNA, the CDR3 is TGTGCCAGCAGAAGACAGGGAATTGAAAAACTGTTTTTT. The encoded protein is CASRRQGIEKLFF.

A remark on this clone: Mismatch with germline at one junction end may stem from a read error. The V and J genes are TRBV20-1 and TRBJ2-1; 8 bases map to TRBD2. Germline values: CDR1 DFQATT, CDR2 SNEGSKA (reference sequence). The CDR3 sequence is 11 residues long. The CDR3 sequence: CSASPTSGRIF. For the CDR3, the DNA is TGCAGTGCTAGCCCCACTAGCGGTAGAATCTTC.

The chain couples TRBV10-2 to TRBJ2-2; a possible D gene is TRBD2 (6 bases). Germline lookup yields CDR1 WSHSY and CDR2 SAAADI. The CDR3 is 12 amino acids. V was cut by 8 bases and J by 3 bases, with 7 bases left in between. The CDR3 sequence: CASGLYTGELFF. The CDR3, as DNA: TGCGCCAGCGGACTATACACCGGGGAGCTGTTTTTT.

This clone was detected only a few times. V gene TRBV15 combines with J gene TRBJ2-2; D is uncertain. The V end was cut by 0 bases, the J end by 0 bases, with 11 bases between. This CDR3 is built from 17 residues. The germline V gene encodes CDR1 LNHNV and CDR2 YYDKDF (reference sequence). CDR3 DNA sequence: TGTGCCACCAGCAGAGATAGTGGTAGCTCGAACACCGGGGAGCTGTTTTTT. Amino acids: CATSRDSGSSNTGELFF.

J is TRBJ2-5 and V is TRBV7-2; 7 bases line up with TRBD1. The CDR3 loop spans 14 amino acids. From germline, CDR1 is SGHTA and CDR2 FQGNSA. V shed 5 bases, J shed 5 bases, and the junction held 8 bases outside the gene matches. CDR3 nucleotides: TGTGCCAGCAGCCCACAGGGGCGCGGGGAGACCCAGTACTTC. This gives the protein CASSPQGRGETQYF.